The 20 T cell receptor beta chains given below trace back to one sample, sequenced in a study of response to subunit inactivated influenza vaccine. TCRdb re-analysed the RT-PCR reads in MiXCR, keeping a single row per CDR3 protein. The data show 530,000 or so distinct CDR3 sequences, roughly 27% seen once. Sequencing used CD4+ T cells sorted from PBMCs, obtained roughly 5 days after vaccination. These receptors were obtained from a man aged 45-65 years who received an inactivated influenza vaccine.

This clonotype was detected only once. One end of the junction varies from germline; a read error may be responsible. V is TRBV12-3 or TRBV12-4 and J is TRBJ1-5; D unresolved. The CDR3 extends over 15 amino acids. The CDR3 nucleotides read TGTGCCAGTAGTTTAGGACTGGGCAGAGTTCAGCCCCAGCATTTT. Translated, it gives CASSLGLGRVQPQHF.

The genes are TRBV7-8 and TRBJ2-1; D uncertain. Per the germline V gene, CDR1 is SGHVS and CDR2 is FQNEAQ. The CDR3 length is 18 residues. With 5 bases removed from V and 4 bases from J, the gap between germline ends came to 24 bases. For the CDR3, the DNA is TGTGCCAGCAGCCCCCGGTCGGGCATTAGGAGTATTTACAATGAGCAGTTCTTC. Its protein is CASSPRSGIRSIYNEQFF.

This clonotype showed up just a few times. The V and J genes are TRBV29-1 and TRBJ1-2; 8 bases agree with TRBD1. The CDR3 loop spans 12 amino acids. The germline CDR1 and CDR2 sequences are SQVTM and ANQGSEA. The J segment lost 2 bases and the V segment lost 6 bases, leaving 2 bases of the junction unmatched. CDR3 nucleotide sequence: TGCAGCGTAAGGACAGGGAACTATGGCTACACCTTC. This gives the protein CSVRTGNYGYTF. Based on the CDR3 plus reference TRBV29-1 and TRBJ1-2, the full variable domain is SAVISQKPSRDICQRGTSLTIQCQVDSQVTMMFWYRQQPGQSLTLIATANQGSEATYESGFVIDKFPISRPNLTFSTLTVSNMSPEDSSIYLCSVRTGNYGYTFGSGTRLTVV.

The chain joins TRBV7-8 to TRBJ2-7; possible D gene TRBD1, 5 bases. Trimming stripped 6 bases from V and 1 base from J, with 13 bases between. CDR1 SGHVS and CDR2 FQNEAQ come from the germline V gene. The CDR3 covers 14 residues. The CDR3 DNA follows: TGTGCCAGCAGTCCGTACAGGTATTCCTACGAGCAGTACTTC. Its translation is CASSPYRYSYEQYF.

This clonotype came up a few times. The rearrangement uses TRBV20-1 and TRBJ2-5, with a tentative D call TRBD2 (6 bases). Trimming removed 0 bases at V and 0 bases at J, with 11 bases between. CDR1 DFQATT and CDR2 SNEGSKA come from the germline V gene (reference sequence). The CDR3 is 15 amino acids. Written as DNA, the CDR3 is TGCAGTGCTAGAGATTTCCTAGCGAACCAAGAGACCCAGTACTTC. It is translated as CSARDFLANQETQYF.

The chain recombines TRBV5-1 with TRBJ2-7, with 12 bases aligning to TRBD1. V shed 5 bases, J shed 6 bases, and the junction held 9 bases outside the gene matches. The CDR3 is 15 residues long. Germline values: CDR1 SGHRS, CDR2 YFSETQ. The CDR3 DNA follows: TGCGCCAGCAGTCCGCCGGGGACAGGGGGCCTCGAGCAGTACTTC. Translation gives CASSPPGTGGLEQYF.

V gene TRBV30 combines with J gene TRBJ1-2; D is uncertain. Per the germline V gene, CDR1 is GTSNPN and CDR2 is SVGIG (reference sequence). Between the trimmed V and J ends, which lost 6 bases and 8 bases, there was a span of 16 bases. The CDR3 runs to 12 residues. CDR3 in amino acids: CACQRVGLGYTF. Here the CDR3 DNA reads TGTGCCTGTCAAAGGGTCGGTTTAGGCTACACCTTC.

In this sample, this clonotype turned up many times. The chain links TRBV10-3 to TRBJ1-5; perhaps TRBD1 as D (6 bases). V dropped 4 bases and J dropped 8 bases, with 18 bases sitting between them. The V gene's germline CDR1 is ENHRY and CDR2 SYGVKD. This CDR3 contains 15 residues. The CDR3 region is CAISAKGGVVKPQHF. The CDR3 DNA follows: TGTGCCATCAGTGCTAAAGGGGGGGTGGTTAAGCCCCAGCATTTT.

The CDR3 spells CASSALQGGFYEQYF. In DNA form, the CDR3 reads TGTGCCAGCAGCGCACTACAGGGGGGATTCTACGAGCAGTACTTC. The chain combines TRBV7-2 with TRBJ2-7, with 8 bases identical to TRBD1. This CDR3 contains 15 residues. The V segment lost 5 bases and the J segment 3 bases; nucleotides outside the gene matches: 9. CDR1 and CDR2 (germline): SGHTA, FQGNSA.

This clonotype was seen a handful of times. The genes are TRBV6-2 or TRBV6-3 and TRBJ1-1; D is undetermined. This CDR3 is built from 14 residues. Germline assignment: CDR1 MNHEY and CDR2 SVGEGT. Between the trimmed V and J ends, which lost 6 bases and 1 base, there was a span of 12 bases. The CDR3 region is CASSQTRKNTEAFF. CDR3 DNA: TGTGCCAGCAGCCAGACAAGGAAGAACACTGAAGCTTTCTTT.

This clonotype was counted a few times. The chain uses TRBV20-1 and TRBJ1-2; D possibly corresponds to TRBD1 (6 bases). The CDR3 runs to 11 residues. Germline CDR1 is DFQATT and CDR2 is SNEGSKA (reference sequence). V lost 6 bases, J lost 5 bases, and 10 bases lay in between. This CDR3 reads CSARTVYGYTF. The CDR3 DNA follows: TGCAGTGCCAGGACAGTATATGGCTACACCTTC.

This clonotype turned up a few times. The CDR3 DNA follows: TGCAGTGCTAGAGACCCTGCCCATCAAGAGACCCAGTACTTC. It codes for CSARDPAHQETQYF. The V gene is TRBV20-1, the J gene TRBJ2-5; no clear D gene. The CDR3 covers 14 residues. The V and J ends lost 0 bases and 2 bases respectively, with 10 bases between them. CDR1 is DFQATT and CDR2 is SNEGSKA in the germline V gene (reference sequence).

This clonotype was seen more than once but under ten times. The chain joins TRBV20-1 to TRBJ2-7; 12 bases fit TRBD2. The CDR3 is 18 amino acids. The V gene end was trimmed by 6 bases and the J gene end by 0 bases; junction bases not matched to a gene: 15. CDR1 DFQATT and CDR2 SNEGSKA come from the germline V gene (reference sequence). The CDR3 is CSAPSSGGALVGSYEQYF. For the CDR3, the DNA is TGCAGTGCCCCATCTAGCGGGGGGGCCTTAGTGGGCTCCTACGAGCAGTACTTC.

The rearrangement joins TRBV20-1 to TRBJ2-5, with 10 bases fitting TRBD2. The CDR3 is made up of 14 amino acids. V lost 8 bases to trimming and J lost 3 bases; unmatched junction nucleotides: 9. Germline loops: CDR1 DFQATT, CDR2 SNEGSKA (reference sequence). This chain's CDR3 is CSMLGTSGEETQYF. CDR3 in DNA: TGCAGTATGTTGGGAACTAGCGGGGAAGAGACCCAGTACTTC.

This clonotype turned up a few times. The CDR3 DNA is TGTGCCAGCAGCCACCGGGAGGAAGGACAGGGTAGGCAGCCCCAGCATTTT. Protein sequence: CASSHREEGQGRQPQHF. V usage is TRBV7-8 and J usage is TRBJ1-5, with 8 bases aligning to TRBD1. CDR1 and CDR2 (germline): SGHVS, FQNEAQ. The CDR3 is 17 residues long. Trimming took 5 bases from V and 7 from J; bases not matched to a gene: 16.

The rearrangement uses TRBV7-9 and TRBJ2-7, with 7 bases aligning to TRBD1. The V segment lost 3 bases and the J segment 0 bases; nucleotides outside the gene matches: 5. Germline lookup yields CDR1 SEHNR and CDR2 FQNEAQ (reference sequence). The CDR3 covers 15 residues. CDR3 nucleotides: TGTGCCAGCAGCTTCAGCAGACAGGGCTCCTACGAGCAGTACTTC. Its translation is CASSFSRQGSYEQYF. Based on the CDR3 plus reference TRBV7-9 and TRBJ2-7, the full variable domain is DTGVSQNPRHKITKRGQNVTFRCDPISEHNRLYWYRQTLGQGPEFLTYFQNEAQLEKSRLLSDRFSAERPKGSFSTLEIQRTEQGDSAMYLCASSFSRQGSYEQYFGPGTRLTVT.

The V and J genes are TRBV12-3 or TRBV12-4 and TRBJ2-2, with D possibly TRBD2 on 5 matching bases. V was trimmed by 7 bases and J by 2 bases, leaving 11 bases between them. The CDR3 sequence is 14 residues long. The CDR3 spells CASKGLPNTGELFF. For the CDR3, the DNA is TGTGCCAGCAAAGGACTTCCTAACACCGGGGAGCTGTTTTTT.

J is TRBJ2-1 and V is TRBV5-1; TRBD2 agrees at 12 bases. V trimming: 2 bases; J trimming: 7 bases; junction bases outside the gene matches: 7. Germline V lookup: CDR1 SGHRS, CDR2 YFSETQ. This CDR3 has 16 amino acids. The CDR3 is CASSLTLAGGRNEQFF. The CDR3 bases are TGCGCCAGCAGCTTAACGCTAGCGGGAGGGAGAAATGAGCAGTTCTTC.

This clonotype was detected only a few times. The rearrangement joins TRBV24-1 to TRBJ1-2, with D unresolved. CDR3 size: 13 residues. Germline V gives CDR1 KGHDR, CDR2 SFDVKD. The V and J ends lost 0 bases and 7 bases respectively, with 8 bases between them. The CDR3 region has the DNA TGTGCCACCAGTGATTTGCGCTCGAGTGGCTACACCTTC. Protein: CATSDLRSSGYTF.

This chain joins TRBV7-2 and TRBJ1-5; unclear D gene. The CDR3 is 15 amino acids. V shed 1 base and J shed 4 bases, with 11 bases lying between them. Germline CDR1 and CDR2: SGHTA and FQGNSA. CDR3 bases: TGTGCCAGCAGCTTAGGAGTCAGATTGAATCAGCCCCAGCATTTT. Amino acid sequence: CASSLGVRLNQPQHF.